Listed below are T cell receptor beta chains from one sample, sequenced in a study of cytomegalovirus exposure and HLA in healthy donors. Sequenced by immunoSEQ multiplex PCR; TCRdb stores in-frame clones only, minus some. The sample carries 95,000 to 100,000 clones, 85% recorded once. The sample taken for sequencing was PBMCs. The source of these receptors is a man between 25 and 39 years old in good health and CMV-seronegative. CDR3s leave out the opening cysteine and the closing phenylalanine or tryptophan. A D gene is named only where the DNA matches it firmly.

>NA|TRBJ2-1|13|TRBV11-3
ASSLVAGAHNEQF
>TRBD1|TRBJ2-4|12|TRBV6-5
ASRRQGARNIQY
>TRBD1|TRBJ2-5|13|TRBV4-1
ASSLGTGGTETQY
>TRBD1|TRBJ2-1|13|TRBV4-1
ASSQDRQGWNEQF
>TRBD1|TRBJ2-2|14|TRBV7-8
ASSPRTGFDTGELF
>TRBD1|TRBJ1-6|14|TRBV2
ASSDLDRGPNSPLH
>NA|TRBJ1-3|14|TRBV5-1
ASSRSGEGAGNTIY
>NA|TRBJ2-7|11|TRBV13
ASSVGQGATPY
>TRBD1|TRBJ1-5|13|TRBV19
ASSRGTGGSQPQH
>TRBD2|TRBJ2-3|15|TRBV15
ATSGTSGAASTDTQY
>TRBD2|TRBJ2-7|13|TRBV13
ASSKLAGTHYEQY
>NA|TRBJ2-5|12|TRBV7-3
ASSLNSGLETQY
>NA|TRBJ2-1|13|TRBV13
ASSHTESSYNEQF
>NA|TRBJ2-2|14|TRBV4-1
ASSQGPREVTGELF
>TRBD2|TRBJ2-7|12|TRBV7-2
ASSLPGLAYEQY
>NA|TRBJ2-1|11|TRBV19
ASSIRLLPEQF
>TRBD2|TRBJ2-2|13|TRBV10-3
AIGGLAGGTGELF
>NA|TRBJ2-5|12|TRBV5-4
ASSLGASQETQY
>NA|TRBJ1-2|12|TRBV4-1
ASSQDPANYGYT
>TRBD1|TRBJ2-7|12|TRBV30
AWGPGQGGYEQY
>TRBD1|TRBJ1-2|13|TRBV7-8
ASSSGTGMNYGYT
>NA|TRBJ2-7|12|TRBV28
ASSPEGGPYEQY
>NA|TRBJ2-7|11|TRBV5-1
ASSHGQYYEQY
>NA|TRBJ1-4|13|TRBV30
AWTPGLPPNEKLF
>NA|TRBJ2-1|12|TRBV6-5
ASSRTGSYNEQF
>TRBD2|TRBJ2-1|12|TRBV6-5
ASSYSEGGFEQF
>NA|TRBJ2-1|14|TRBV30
AWTSGGTVLYNEQF
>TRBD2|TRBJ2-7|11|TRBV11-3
ASSWTSDYEQY
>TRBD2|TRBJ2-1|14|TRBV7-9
ASSRTSGNNYNEQF
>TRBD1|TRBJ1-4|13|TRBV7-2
ASSLRTGTSEKLF
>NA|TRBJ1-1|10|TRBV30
AWNYMTVEAF
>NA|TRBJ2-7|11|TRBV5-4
ASSLAGSYEQY
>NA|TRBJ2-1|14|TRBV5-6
ASSPFRQSSYNEQF
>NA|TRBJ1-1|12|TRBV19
ASTSEAANTEAF
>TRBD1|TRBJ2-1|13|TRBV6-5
ASSPTGNSYNEQF
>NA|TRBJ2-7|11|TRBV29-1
SGGTANVDEQY
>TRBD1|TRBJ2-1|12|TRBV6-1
ASSPQGAFYEQF
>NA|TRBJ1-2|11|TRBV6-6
AGRRGQSEGYT
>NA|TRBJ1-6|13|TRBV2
ASTPLGGGNSPLH
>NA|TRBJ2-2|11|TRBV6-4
ASSDRETGELF
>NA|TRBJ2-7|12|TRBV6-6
ASSYSQITYEQY
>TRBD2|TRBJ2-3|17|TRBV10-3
AIKARRELAGGSTDTQY
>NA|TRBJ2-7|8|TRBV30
AWGLYEQY
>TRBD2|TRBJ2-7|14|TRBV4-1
ASSRIPTSGSYEQY